A single sample gave rise to the 8 T cell receptor beta chains below, sequenced in a study of control samples from healthy donors and cancer patients. The method was immunoSEQ multiplex PCR; TCRdb's version includes in-frame clones alone and lacks a portion of them. The sample has under 450,000 clones; 75% to 95% are singletons. The sequencing sample was made of PBMCs. The receptors shown here come from a man aged 35 to 55 with head and neck cancer.

The chain uses TRBV9 and TRBJ1-1; TRBD1 matches at 7 bases. The CDR3 is 17 residues long. Germline-derived CDR1 and CDR2 are SGDLS and YYNGEE. V lost 3 bases and J lost 3; bases outside the gene matches: 14. Here the CDR3 DNA reads TGTGCCAGCAGCGGGCAGGGGGTTGGAGCGGTAGACACTGAAGCTTTCTTT. Amino acids: CASSGQGVGAVDTEAFF.

J is TRBJ2-7 and V is TRBV11-2; perhaps TRBD1 as D (5 bases). CDR1 and CDR2 (germline): SGHAT, FQNNGV. V dropped 1 base and J dropped 0 bases, with 13 bases sitting between them. The CDR3 sequence is 16 residues long. In DNA, the CDR3 is TGTGCCAGCAGCTTAGCGGTTGACAGAGCCTCCTACGAGCAGTACTTC. Amino acid sequence: CASSLAVDRASYEQYF. Using reference TRBV11-2 and TRBJ2-7 for the parts outside the CDR3, the full variable domain is EAGVAQSPRYKIIEKRQSVAFWCNPISGHATLYWYQQILGQGPKLLIQFQNNGVVDDSQLPKDRFSAERLKGVDSTLKIQPAKLEDSAVYLCASSLAVDRASYEQYFGPGTRLTVT.

This chain links TRBV7-3 with TRBJ2-1; D unclear. The ends were cut back, 0 bases at V and 6 bases at J, with 12 bases in the middle. Germline CDR1 and CDR2: SGHTA and FQGTGA. The CDR3 has 15 amino acids. Here the CDR3 reads CASSLTPDAPNEQFF. The CDR3 coding sequence is TGTGCCAGCAGCTTAACGCCCGACGCGCCCAATGAGCAGTTCTTC. Filled out from reference TRBV7-3 and TRBJ2-1, the complete variable domain reads GAGVSQTPSNKVTEKGKYVELRCDPISGHTALYWYRQSLGQGPEFLIYFQGTGAADDSGLPNDRFFAVRPEGSVSTLKIQRTERGDSAVYLCASSLTPDAPNEQFFGPGTRLTVL.

The CDR3 is CAWSPGGDYEQYF. CDR3 DNA sequence: TGTGCCTGGAGCCCGGGCGGGGACTACGAGCAGTACTTC. The V and J genes are TRBV30 and TRBJ2-7; a possible D gene is TRBD2 (6 bases). The CDR3 runs to 13 residues. Germline-derived CDR1 and CDR2 are GTSNPN and SVGIG (reference sequence). V lost 3 bases and J lost 3, with 12 bases in between.

The CDR3 sequence: CASSPSPPSSYEQYF. The CDR3 DNA sequence: TGTGCCAGCAGCCCCAGCCCGCCAAGCTCCTACGAGCAGTACTTC. The chain is built from TRBV11-2 and TRBJ2-7; D is ambiguous. The CDR3 extends over 15 amino acids. The germline gives CDR1 SGHAT, CDR2 FQNNGV. V was shortened by 5 bases and J by 0 bases, with 14 bases between the two germline ends. Full variable domain (rest looked up from reference TRBV11-2 and TRBJ2-7): EAGVAQSPRYKIIEKRQSVAFWCNPISGHATLYWYQQILGQGPKLLIQFQNNGVVDDSQLPKDRFSAERLKGVDSTLKIQPAKLEDSAVYLCASSPSPPSSYEQYFGPGTRLTVT.

CDR3 residues: CASSSLRAGEQFF. CDR3 bases: TGTGCCAGCAGCTCACTCAGGGCGGGCGAGCAGTTCTTC. The V gene is TRBV11-2, the J gene TRBJ2-1; possibly TRBD1 or TRBD2 for D (5 bases each). The CDR3 consists of 13 residues. Trimming pared 4 bases from V and 10 bases from J, leaving 14 bases between. Per the germline V gene, CDR1 is SGHAT and CDR2 is FQNNGV. The complete variable domain, with remaining parts taken from reference TRBV11-2 and TRBJ2-1, reads EAGVAQSPRYKIIEKRQSVAFWCNPISGHATLYWYQQILGQGPKLLIQFQNNGVVDDSQLPKDRFSAERLKGVDSTLKIQPAKLEDSAVYLCASSSLRAGEQFFGPGTRLTVL.

J is TRBJ1-1 and V is TRBV27; D perhaps matches TRBD1 (5 bases). With 10 bases removed from V and 1 base from J, the gap between germline ends came to 13 bases. The CDR3 length is 13 residues. Germline CDR1 MNHEY, CDR2 SMNVEV (reference sequence). The CDR3 DNA sequence: TGTGCCACCGGGATGGGACCGAACACTGAAGCTTTCTTT. Translated: CATGMGPNTEAFF.

V usage is TRBV5-4 and J usage is TRBJ1-1; D uncertain. CDR3 length equals 13 residues. The V gene's germline CDR1 is SGHNT and CDR2 YYREEE (reference sequence). The V gene lost 4 bases and the J gene lost 6 bases, with 13 bases spanning the gap. The CDR3 nucleotides are TGTGCCAGCAGCGTTCGGGATTTAGCTGAAGCTTTCTTT. Amino acids: CASSVRDLAEAFF. Drawing the rest from reference TRBV5-4 and TRBJ1-1, the complete variable domain is ETGVTQSPTHLIKTRGQQVTLRCSSQSGHNTVSWYQQALGQGPQFIFQYYREEENGRGNFPPRFSGLQFPNYSSELNVNALELDDSALYLCASSVRDLAEAFFGQGTRLTVV.